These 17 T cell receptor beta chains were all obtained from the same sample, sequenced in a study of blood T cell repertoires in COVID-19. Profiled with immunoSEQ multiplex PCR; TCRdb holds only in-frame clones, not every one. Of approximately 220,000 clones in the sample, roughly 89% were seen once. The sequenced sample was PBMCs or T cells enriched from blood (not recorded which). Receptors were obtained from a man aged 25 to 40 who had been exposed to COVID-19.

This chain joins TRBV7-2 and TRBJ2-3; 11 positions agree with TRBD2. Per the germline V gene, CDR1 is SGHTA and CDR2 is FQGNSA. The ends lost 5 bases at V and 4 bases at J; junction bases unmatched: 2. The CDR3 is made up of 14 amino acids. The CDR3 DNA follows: TGTGCCAGCAGCATTAGCGGGGGGGCAGATACGCAGTATTTT. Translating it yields CASSISGGADTQYF.

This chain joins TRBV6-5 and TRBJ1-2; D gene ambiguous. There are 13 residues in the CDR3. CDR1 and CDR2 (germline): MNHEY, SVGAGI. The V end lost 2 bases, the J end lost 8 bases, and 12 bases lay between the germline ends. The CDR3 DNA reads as TGTGCCAGCAGTTACGCGGGTAGGCACGGCTACACCTTC. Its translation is CASSYAGRHGYTF.

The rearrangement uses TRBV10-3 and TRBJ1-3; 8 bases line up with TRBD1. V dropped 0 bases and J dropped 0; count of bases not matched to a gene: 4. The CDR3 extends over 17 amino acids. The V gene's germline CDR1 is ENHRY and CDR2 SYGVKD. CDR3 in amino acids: CAISESDRASSGNTIYF. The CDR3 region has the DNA TGTGCCATCAGTGAGTCGGACAGGGCAAGCTCTGGAAACACCATATATTTT.

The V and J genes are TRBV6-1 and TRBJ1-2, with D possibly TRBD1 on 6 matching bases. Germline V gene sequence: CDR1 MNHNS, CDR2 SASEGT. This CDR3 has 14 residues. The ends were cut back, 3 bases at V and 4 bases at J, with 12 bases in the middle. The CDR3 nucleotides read TGTGCCAGCAGTGATACAGGGCATGGCTATGGCTACACCTTC. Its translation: CASSDTGHGYGYTF.

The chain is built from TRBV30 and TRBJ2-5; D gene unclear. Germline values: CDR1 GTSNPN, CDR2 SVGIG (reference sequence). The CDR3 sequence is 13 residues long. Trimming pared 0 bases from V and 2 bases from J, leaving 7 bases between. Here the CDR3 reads CAWSVGRQETQYF. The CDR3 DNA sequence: TGTGCCTGGAGTGTGGGCAGACAAGAGACCCAGTACTTC.

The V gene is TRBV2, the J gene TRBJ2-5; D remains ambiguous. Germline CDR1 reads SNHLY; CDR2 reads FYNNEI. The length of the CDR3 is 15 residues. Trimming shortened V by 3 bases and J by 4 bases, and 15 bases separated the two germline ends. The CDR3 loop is CASSDRPSQRETQYF. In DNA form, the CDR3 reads TGTGCCAGCAGTGATCGGCCCTCCCAGCGAGAGACCCAGTACTTC.

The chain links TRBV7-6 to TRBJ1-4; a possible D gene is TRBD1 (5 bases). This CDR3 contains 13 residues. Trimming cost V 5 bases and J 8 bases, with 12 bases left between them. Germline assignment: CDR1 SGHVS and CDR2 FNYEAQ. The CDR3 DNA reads TGTGCCAGCAGCACCCAGGGTTTGGAAAAACTGTTTTTT. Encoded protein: CASSTQGLEKLFF.

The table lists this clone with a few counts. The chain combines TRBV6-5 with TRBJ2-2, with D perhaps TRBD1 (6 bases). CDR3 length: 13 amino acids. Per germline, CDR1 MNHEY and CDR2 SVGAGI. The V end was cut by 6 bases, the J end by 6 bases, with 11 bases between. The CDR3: CASRKTGPGELFF. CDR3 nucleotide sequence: TGTGCCAGCAGAAAAACAGGGCCCGGGGAGCTGTTTTTT.

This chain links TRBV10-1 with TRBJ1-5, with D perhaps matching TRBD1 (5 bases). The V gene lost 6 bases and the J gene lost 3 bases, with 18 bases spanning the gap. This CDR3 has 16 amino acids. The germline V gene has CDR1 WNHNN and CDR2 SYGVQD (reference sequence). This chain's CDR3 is CASSAPKGPANQPQHF. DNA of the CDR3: TGCGCCAGCAGCGCACCCAAGGGGCCAGCCAATCAGCCCCAGCATTTT.

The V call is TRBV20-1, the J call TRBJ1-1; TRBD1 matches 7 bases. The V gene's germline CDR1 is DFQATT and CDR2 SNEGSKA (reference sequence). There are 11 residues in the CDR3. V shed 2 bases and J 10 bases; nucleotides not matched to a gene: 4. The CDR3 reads CSARSGQRAFF. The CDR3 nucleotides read TGCAGTGCTAGATCGGGACAGAGAGCTTTCTTT.

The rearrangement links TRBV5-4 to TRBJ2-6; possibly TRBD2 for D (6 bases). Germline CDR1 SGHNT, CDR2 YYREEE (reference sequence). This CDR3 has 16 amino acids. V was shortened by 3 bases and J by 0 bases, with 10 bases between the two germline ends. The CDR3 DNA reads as TGTGCCAGCAGCTCGGTCGGGGGCTCTGGGGCCAACGTCCTGACTTTC. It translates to CASSSVGGSGANVLTF.

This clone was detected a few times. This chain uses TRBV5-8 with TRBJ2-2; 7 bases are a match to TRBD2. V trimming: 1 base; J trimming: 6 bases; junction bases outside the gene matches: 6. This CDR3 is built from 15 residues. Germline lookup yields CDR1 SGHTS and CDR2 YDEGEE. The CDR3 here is CASSLKRGWSGELFF. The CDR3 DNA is TGTGCCAGCAGCTTGAAGCGGGGATGGTCCGGGGAGCTGTTTTTT.

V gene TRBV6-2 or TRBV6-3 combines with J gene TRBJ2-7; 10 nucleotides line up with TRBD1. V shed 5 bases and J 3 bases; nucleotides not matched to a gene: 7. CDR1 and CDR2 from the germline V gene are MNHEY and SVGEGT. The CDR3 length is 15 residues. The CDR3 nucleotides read TGTGCCAGCAGTCTCACCGGGACAGGGGTCTACGAGCAGTACTTC. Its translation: CASSLTGTGVYEQYF.

CDR3 protein: CASSPAGGLTDTQYF. CDR3 sequence (DNA): TGTGCCAGCTCACCTGCGGGGGGCCTCACAGATACGCAGTATTTT. The chain has TRBV18 and TRBJ2-3; TRBD2 matches 8 bases. V was clipped by 3 bases and J by 2 bases; unmatched bases: 4. The CDR3 has 15 residues. Germline V gives CDR1 KGHSH, CDR2 LQKENI.

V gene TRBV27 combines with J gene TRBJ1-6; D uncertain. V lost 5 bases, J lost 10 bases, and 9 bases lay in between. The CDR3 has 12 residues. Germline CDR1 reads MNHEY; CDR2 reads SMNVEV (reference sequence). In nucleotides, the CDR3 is TGTGCCAGCAGTGCGGACTACTCACCCCTCCACTTT. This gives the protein CASSADYSPLHF.

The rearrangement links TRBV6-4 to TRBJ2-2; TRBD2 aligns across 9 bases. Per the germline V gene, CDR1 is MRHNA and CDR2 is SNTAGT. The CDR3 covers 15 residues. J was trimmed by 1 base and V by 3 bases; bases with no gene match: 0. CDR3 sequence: CASSELAGNTGELFF. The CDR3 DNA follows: TGTGCCAGCAGTGAACTAGCGGGGAACACCGGGGAGCTGTTTTTT.

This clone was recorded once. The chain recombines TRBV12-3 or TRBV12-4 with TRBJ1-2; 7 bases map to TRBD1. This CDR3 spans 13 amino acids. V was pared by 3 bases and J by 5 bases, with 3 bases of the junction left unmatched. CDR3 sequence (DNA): TGTGCCAGCAGTTTCCAGGGGGGTTATGGCTACACCTTC. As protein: CASSFQGGYGYTF.